The TCR beta chain described here comes from a study of T cell responses to AZD1222 COVID-19 vaccine. Overall study: Pooling covered second doses at about 4 or about 12 weeks.

The repertoire was sequenced with immunoSEQ multiplex PCR; TCRdb's copy has only in-frame clones and lacks some. The sample lists 100,000 to 150,000 clones; less than 90% were seen once. From germline, CDR1 is LGHDT and CDR2 YNNKEL (reference sequence). CDR3 length: 18 amino acids. V trimming: 0 bases; J trimming: 0 bases; junction bases outside the gene matches: 4. The genes are TRBV3-1 (or the pseudogene TRBV3-2) and TRBJ2-3; 12 bases fit TRBD2. The receptor was derived from an adult in good health. The sequences come from peripheral blood, collected on day 0 of AZD1222 vaccination. CDR3 DNA sequence: TGTGCCAGCAGCCAAGAAATAACTAGCGGGGGGAGCACAGATACGCAGTATTTT. This encodes CASSQEITSGGSTDTQYF.